The clone carrying this T cell receptor (beta chain) was found many times. Germline and junction disagree at one end, which may indicate a read error. Looked up from germline, CDR1 is DFQATT and CDR2 is SNEGSKA (reference sequence). CDR3 length: 14 amino acids. TCR beta CDR3 region amplification was performed from RNA transcripts. The TCR CDR3 was amplified in a first-round RT-PCR using the HTBI primer set. TCRdb used MiXCR to reprocess the multiplex PCR reads, holding one entry per CDR3 protein. The repertoire consists of hundreds of thousands of distinct CDR3 sequences, with around 26% occurring once and the leading ten covering approximately 32%. This entry is derived from a study of T cells in Graves' hyperthyroidism and ophthalmopathy.

Sequenced material: blood. This receptor was taken from a woman between 40 and 50 years old with Graves' ophthalmopathy. This chain uses TRBV20-1 with TRBJ2-7; 11 bases line up with TRBD1. The CDR3 loop reads CSALRTGGSHEQYF. In DNA, the CDR3 is TGCAGTGCTCTAAGGACAGGGGGCTCCCACGAGCAGTACTTC.